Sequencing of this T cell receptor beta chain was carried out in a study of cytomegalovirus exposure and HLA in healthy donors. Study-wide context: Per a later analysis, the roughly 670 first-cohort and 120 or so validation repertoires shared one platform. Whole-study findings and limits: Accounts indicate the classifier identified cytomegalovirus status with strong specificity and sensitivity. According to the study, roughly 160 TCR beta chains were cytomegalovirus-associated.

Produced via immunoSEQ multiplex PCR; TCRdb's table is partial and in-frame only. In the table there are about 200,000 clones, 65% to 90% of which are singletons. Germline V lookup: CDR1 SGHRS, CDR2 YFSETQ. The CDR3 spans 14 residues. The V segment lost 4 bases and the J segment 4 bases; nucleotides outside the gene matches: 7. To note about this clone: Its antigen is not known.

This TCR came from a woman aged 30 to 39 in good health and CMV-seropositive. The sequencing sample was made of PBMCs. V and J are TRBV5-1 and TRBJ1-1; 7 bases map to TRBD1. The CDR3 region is CASSQQGSSTEAFF. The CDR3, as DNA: TGCGCCAGCAGCCAACAGGGGAGTAGCACTGAAGCTTTCTTT. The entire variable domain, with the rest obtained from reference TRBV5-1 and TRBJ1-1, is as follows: KAGVTQTPRYLIKTRGQQVTLSCSPISGHRSVSWYQQTPGQGLQFLFEYFSETQRNKGNFPGRFSGRQFSNSRSEMNVSTLELGDSALYLCASSQQGSSTEAFFGQGTRLTVV.